One and the same sample provided the 24 T cell receptor beta chains below, sequenced in a study of T-cell reconstitution after alpha-beta-depleted transplantation in children. Unique molecular identifiers were used in preparing the TCRbeta library. TCRdb re-analysed the PCR reads in MiXCR, keeping a single row per CDR3 protein. Among 700,000 to 950,000 distinct CDR3 sequences listed, 15% to 20% were seen once. Sequenced here: PBMCs, mostly from graft donor cells, sampled 360 days after TCRalphabeta/CD19-depleted stem cell transplant. The receptors derive from a male patient younger than 18 who had a stem cell transplant for acute lymphoblastic leukemia, so the T cells may come from the graft donor.

This chain links TRBV4-1 with TRBJ2-7; 8 nucleotides align to TRBD1. This CDR3 is built from 16 residues. The V gene end was trimmed by 0 bases and the J gene end by 5 bases; junction bases not matched to a gene: 9. Germline CDR1 MGHRA, CDR2 YSYEKL. The CDR3 nucleotides are TGCGCCAGCAGCCAAGATCCCCCCAGGGGGCGAAACGAGCAGTACTTC. Translated, it gives CASSQDPPRGRNEQYF.

This clonotype has at least ten counts. Sequence at one end of the junction differs from germline and may be a read error. The rearrangement joins TRBV29-1 to TRBJ2-2; tentatively, D is TRBD2 (5 bases). This CDR3 contains 9 residues. The germline V gene has CDR1 SQVTM and CDR2 ANQGSEA. The CDR3 DNA sequence: TGCAGCGTTTCCCTGGACTGGAATTTT. This encodes CSVSLDWNF.

The chain joins TRBV5-1 to TRBJ2-7; 8 nucleotides align to TRBD1. The CDR3 is made up of 15 amino acids. With V trimmed by 2 bases and J by 3 bases, 7 bases remained unmatched. CDR1 is SGHRS and CDR2 is YFSETQ in the germline V gene. The CDR3 protein is CASSLPTGVLYEQYF. The CDR3 DNA reads as TGCGCCAGCAGCTTACCGACAGGGGTGCTCTACGAGCAGTACTTC.

The chain couples TRBV19 to TRBJ2-4; TRBD1 is a possible D gene (6 bases). This CDR3 is 13 amino acids long. Germline V gene sequence: CDR1 LNHDA, CDR2 SQIVND (reference sequence). V lost 3 bases to trimming and J lost 8 bases, with 11 bases between them. CDR3 in amino acids: CASSITGTHIQYF. CDR3 sequence (DNA): TGTGCCAGTAGTATCACCGGGACACACATTCAGTACTTC.

This clonotype appeared many times. The chain has TRBV5-1 and TRBJ2-3; 7 bases are a match to TRBD2. The CDR3 is 16 amino acids. Germline loops: CDR1 SGHRS, CDR2 YFSETQ. With 4 bases clipped from V and 3 bases from J, the junction kept 11 bases outside the gene matches. CDR3 sequence: CASSVRLADKTDTQYF. The DNA of the CDR3 is TGCGCCAGCAGCGTGCGGCTAGCGGACAAGACAGATACGCAGTATTTT.

This clonotype was seen only once. A clone one base away is much larger, so this may be a read error. No conserved phenylalanine or tryptophan is present at the end of the CDR3, so a read error is the likely explanation. The chain is built from TRBV12-3 or TRBV12-4 and TRBJ1-3; possibly TRBD1 for D (5 bases). The CDR3 length is 13 residues. The ends were cut back, 6 bases at V and 4 bases at J, with 10 bases in the middle. CDR3 DNA sequence: TGTGCCAGCAGCCCCCGACAGGGAAACACCATATATTGT. This gives the protein CASSPRQGNTIYC.

This clonotype appeared a few times. The chain couples TRBV20-1 to TRBJ2-1, with 9 bases identical to TRBD2. This CDR3 has 16 amino acids. Trimming cost V 4 bases and J 1 base; bases outside gene matches: 8. Germline CDR1 is DFQATT and CDR2 is SNEGSKA (reference sequence). The CDR3 DNA sequence: TGCAGTGCTAAATCAAGCGGGAGGCCTTCCTACAATGAGCAGTTCTTC. Protein sequence: CSAKSSGRPSYNEQFF.

V and J are TRBV7-9 and TRBJ2-7; TRBD1 matches at 7 bases. The V segment lost 7 bases and the J segment 1 base; nucleotides outside the gene matches: 7. This CDR3 contains 14 residues. CDR1 and CDR2 from the germline V gene are SEHNR and FQNEAQ (reference sequence). In nucleotides, the CDR3 is TGTGCCAGCATCCTACGCAGGGGGTCCTACGAGCAGTACTTC. Translating it yields CASILRRGSYEQYF.

The J gene is TRBJ2-3, the V gene TRBV15; D ambiguous. The CDR3 length is 15 residues. The V end lost 0 bases, the J end lost 2 bases, and 9 bases lay between the germline ends. Germline V gene data show CDR1 as LNHNV and CDR2 as YYDKDF (reference sequence). The chain's CDR3 is CATSRDFRYTDTQYF. The CDR3, as DNA: TGTGCCACCAGCAGAGATTTCCGCTACACAGATACGCAGTATTTT.

This chain links TRBV20-1 with TRBJ2-5; TRBD2 matches 7 bases. CDR1 and CDR2 from the germline V gene are DFQATT and SNEGSKA (reference sequence). V shed 6 bases, J shed 4 bases, and the junction held 17 bases outside the gene matches. This CDR3 contains 16 residues. CDR3 in amino acids: CSAPRGRVAIGETQYF. DNA for the CDR3: TGCAGTGCCCCCCGCGGGAGAGTAGCCATCGGAGAGACCCAGTACTTC.

The chain carries TRBV29-1 and TRBJ2-1; the match to TRBD2 covers 7 bases. Germline V gene data show CDR1 as SQVTM and CDR2 as ANQGSEA. The junction had 9 bases not matched to a gene; V was cut back by 3 bases and J by 4 bases. The CDR3 contains 15 residues. The CDR3 nucleotides read TGCAGCGTTGATTTGCGCGGGAGCGCGTACAATGAGCAGTTCTTC. As protein: CSVDLRGSAYNEQFF.

This clonotype was counted only a few times. The chain joins TRBV28 to TRBJ2-7, with D perhaps given as TRBD1 or TRBD2 (5 bases each). Germline-derived CDR1 and CDR2 are MDHEN and SYDVKM. CDR3 length: 14 residues. Trimming left V 3 bases short and J 2 bases short, with 11 bases between. CDR3 in amino acids: CASSFGDRTYEQYF. The CDR3 coding sequence is TGTGCCAGCAGTTTCGGGGACCGTACCTACGAGCAGTACTTC.

This clonotype was observed a handful of times. J is TRBJ2-3 and V is TRBV6-1; 9 positions agree with TRBD2. Looked up from germline, CDR1 is MNHNS and CDR2 is SASEGT. The CDR3 spans 14 residues. V gave up 9 bases and J gave up 4 bases; unmatched junction bases: 8. CDR3: CASEREVAADTQYF. In DNA form, the CDR3 reads TGTGCCAGTGAGCGGGAGGTTGCTGCAGATACGCAGTATTTT.

The gene calls are TRBV27 and TRBJ2-7, with D maybe TRBD1 (6 bases). Germline-derived CDR1 and CDR2 are MNHEY and SMNVEV (reference sequence). The CDR3 sequence is 15 residues long. The V end was cut by 1 base, the J end by 2 bases, with 12 bases between. The CDR3 here is CASSLLGAAAYEQYF. For the CDR3, the DNA is TGTGCCAGCAGTTTATTGGGGGCCGCAGCCTACGAGCAGTACTTC.

This clonotype was seen more than once but under ten times. The chain carries TRBV4-1 and TRBJ2-7, with D perhaps TRBD2 (6 bases). The CDR3 totals 14 residues. Germline V CDR1 and CDR2: MGHRA, YSYEKL. V lost 10 bases and J lost 4, with 20 bases in between. CDR3 nucleotides: TGCGCCACCAGTCCTAGCGCCCGGATTTACGAGCAGTACTTC. Translation gives CATSPSARIYEQYF.

This clonotype was seen only a few times. At one end the junction does not follow the germline gene, possibly because of a read error. The rearrangement uses TRBV5-1 and TRBJ2-1; 7 positions match TRBD1. Germline loops: CDR1 SGHRS, CDR2 YFSETQ. The CDR3 extends over 15 amino acids. CDR3 in DNA: TGCGCCAGCAGCGCTGACAGGGCTTCGACCAATGGGCAGTTCTTC. Translated: CASSADRASTNGQFF.

The chain joins TRBV6-5 to TRBJ2-7, with 9 nucleotides matching TRBD1. The V gene's germline CDR1 is MNHEY and CDR2 SVGAGI. Trimming removed 2 bases from V and 5 bases from J; junction bases left unmatched: 7. This CDR3 spans 15 amino acids. The CDR3 spells CASSYRRTGANEQYF. The DNA for the CDR3 is TGTGCCAGCAGTTACAGAAGGACAGGGGCCAACGAGCAGTACTTC.

Comment on this clonotype: The missing conserved phenylalanine or tryptophan at the end of this CDR3 makes a read error likely. The chain combines TRBV4-1 with TRBJ2-3; 7 bases match TRBD2. The CDR3 length is 14 residues. Trimming removed 2 bases from V and 4 bases from J; junction bases left unmatched: 3. The germline V gene encodes CDR1 MGHRA and CDR2 YSYEKL. The CDR3 DNA follows: TGCGCCAGCAGCCAACCTAGCGGCGCAGATACGCAGTATCTT. Protein: CASSQPSGADTQYL.

The V gene is TRBV27, the J gene TRBJ2-7, with TRBD2 matching 10 bases. This CDR3 is built from 14 residues. The germline V gene has CDR1 MNHEY and CDR2 SMNVEV (reference sequence). V trimming: 6 bases; J trimming: 3 bases; junction bases outside the gene matches: 5. The CDR3 sequence: CASRSSGRVYEQYF. The CDR3 DNA follows: TGTGCCAGCAGATCCAGCGGGAGGGTCTACGAGCAGTACTTC.

This chain joins TRBV20-1 and TRBJ2-1, with a tentative D call TRBD2 (6 bases). In germline, CDR1 is DFQATT, CDR2 SNEGSKA (reference sequence). Trimming cost V 6 bases and J 3 bases, with 21 bases left between them. CDR3 length equals 16 residues. The CDR3 sequence: CSADPGGRTYYNEQFF. CDR3 DNA sequence: TGCAGTGCCGACCCTGGGGGGAGGACGTACTACAATGAGCAGTTCTTC.

This clonotype occurred a few times. The gene calls are TRBV20-1 and TRBJ1-2; no firm D call. This CDR3 comprises 13 residues. Germline V lookup: CDR1 DFQATT, CDR2 SNEGSKA (reference sequence). With 1 base removed from V and 1 base from J, the gap between germline ends came to 7 bases. CDR3 bases: TGCAGTGCTAGAGGACGGATTAACTATGGCTACACCTTC. Amino acids: CSARGRINYGYTF.

About this clonotype itself: A much larger clone lies one base from this, so it may be a read error. The chain couples TRBV12-3 or TRBV12-4 to TRBJ1-1; D is uncertain. The ends were cut back, 7 bases at V and 0 bases at J, with 3 bases in the middle. The CDR3 loop spans 11 amino acids. This CDR3 reads CASTVNTEAFF. The CDR3 DNA sequence: TGTGCCAGCACCGTGAACACTGAAGCTTTCTTT.

This clonotype was seen a few times. The DNA for the CDR3 is TGCGCCAGCAGCCAAGGCGTTAGGATTGCGGGAGGACAAGAGACCCAGTACTTC. Amino acid sequence: CASSQGVRIAGGQETQYF. The chain links TRBV4-1 to TRBJ2-5; the match to TRBD2 covers 8 bases. Germline CDR1 is MGHRA and CDR2 is YSYEKL. CDR3 size: 18 residues. V dropped 1 base and J dropped 2; count of bases not matched to a gene: 12.

This clonotype was detected a few times. The chain joins TRBV10-3 to TRBJ2-5, with unresolved D. The CDR3 has 13 residues. CDR1 and CDR2 from the germline V gene are ENHRY and SYGVKD. Trimming shortened V by 5 bases and J by 4 bases, and 11 bases separated the two germline ends. CDR3 sequence (DNA): TGTGCCATCAGTAAGAGCGTCAGAGAGACCCAGTACTTC. Protein sequence: CAISKSVRETQYF.